The subject of this entry is one T cell receptor beta chain. Here immunoSEQ multiplex PCR was the method, and the copy in TCRdb shows in-frame clones only, minus some. The table shows about 29,000 clones, with around 90% occurring only once. This entry belongs to a study of preoperative IRX-2 immunotherapy in early breast cancer. Treatment noted: preoperative locoregional IRX-2 cytokine immunotherapy. The TCR sequence derives from a human donor with breast cancer. Sampling was performed from a patient treated with IRX-2 immunotherapy.

CDR3 loop: CASSPMSSQETQYF. CDR3 DNA sequence: TGTGCCAGCTCACCAATGTCAAGCCAAGAGACCCAGTACTTC. V gene TRBV18 combines with J gene TRBJ2-5; D gene ambiguous. V was clipped by 2 bases and J by 1 base, with 8 bases between them. Germline values: CDR1 KGHSH, CDR2 LQKENI. CDR3 length equals 14 residues.